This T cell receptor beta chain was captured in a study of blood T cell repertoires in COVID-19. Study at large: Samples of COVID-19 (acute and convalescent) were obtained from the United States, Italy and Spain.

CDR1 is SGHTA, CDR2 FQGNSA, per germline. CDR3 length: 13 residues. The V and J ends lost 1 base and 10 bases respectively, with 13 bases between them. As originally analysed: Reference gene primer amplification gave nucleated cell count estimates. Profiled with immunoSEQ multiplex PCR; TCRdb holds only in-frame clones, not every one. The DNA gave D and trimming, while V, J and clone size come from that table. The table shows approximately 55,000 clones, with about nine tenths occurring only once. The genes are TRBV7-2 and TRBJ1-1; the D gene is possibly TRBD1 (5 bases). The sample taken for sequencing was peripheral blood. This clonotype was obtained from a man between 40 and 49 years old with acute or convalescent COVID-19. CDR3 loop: CASSLVKGAVAFF. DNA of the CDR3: TGTGCCAGCAGCTTAGTAAAAGGGGCCGTAGCTTTCTTT. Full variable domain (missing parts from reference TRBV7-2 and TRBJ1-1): GAGVSQSPSNKVTEKGKDVELRCDPISGHTALYWYRQSLGQGLEFLIYFQGNSAPDKSGLPSDRFSAERTGGSVSTLTIQRTQQEDSAVYLCASSLVKGAVAFFGQGTRLTVV.